What follows describes a single TCR beta chain. The antigen is not known. These data belong to a study of OX40 agonist ivuxolimab in advanced cancers. Study-level background: Each dose-escalation patient presented with hepatocellular carcinoma, melanoma, renal cell or head and neck cancer. Overall study findings and caveats: The average count of expanded clones was higher among CD8+ T cells than among CD4+. Circulating CD4+ and CD8+ T cells showed clonal expansion by week 6 at 0.1 to 3.0 mg/kg. The antigens recognized by the expanded peripheral T cells, that is their antigen specificity, were not determined.

Trimming pared 5 bases from V and 9 bases from J, leaving 11 bases between. CDR3 length: 12 amino acids. Germline V gene lookup returns CDR1 SGHTA and CDR2 FQGNSA. Profiled with immunoSEQ multiplex PCR; TCRdb holds only in-frame clones, not every one. The sample carries about 68,000 clones, 70% to 90% recorded once. J is TRBJ1-5 and V is TRBV7-2, with D maybe TRBD1 (6 bases). This material consisted of CD4+ or CD8+ T cells sorted from blood, taken in a trial of the OX40 agonist ivuxolimab. The clonotype was recovered from an adult with an advanced solid tumor such as melanoma, head and neck, liver or kidney cancer. The CDR3 sequence is CASSPRRGPQHF. CDR3 DNA sequence: TGTGCCAGCAGCCCACGCAGGGGGCCCCAGCATTTT.